This TCR beta chain was recovered during a study of blood T cells in healthy people across ages. General observations from the study: Long-lived donors carried more naive CD4+ cells and greater diversity than aged donors. The donors' CMV status was not determined, possibly confounding changes in expanded clonotypes.

Comments on this clonotype: Its target is unknown.

Together with a sample-barcoded 5' primer, a J-beta primer mix was included in a second PCR lasting roughly 6 to 12 cycles. TCRdb ran MiXCR on the 5' RACE reads and lists one entry per CDR3 protein. The repertoire has about 1.4 million distinct CDR3 sequences, 45% to 70% of them found once; the top ten carry roughly 7%. The V end lost 4 bases, the J end lost 0 bases, and 10 bases lay between the germline ends. Germline values: CDR1 SGDLS, CDR2 YYNGEE. The length of the CDR3 is 14 residues. The source of this sequence is a man between 18 and 35 years old in good health. This chain connects TRBV9 to TRBJ2-5; D is unresolved. Sequencing was done on a sample of blood. Written as DNA, the CDR3 is TGTGCCAGCAGCCCCGGTTTTGACCAAGAGACCCAGTACTTC. This translates into CASSPGFDQETQYF.